The rows below give T cell receptor beta chains drawn from one sample of a study of Tregs in tolerant kidney transplant recipients. Assay used: immunoSEQ multiplex PCR; TCRdb lists only in-frame clones, some missing. The sample carries hundreds of thousands of clones, roughly four fifths recorded once. The sample was CD4+ T cells from blood. Every receptor here comes from a human donor in good health. Each CDR3 is given with its conserved first and last residue. The order of the fields is clone size, J gene, D gene, V gene, CDR3 DNA, CDR3 protein. A D gene is named only where the DNA matches it firmly. Rows give clone size only sometimes, using once, few, many, or a class for an expanded clone.

.	TRBJ2-7	.	TRBV5-8	TGTGCCAGCAGCAGCGGACTGCTCTACCAGCAGTACTTC	CASSSGLLYQQYF
.	TRBJ1-6	.	TRBV7-9	TGTGCCAGCAGCTTAGAGCAGGATAATTCACCCCTCCACTTT	CASSLEQDNSPLHF
.	TRBJ1-2	.	TRBV2	TGTGCCAGCAGTGAGCAGGGCCCCGGCTACACCTTC	CASSEQGPGYTF
.	TRBJ1-2	.	TRBV7-8	TGTGCCAGCAGCTTAGAACCTTTTTGGACAGTGAAAGACTATGGCTACACCTTC	CASSLEPFWTVKDYGYTF
few	TRBJ1-3	.	TRBV9	TGTGCCAGCAGCCCTTGGACGGCCGGAAACACCATATATTTT	CASSPWTAGNTIYF
.	TRBJ1-2	.	TRBV6-5	TGTGCCAGCACCAAGGGGGGCGTTTCTAACTATGGCTACACCTTC	CASTKGGVSNYGYTF
.	TRBJ1-3	.	TRBV6-1	TGTGCCAGCAGTGAGTGGGCTATCCCAGGAAACACCATATATTTT	CASSEWAIPGNTIYF
.	TRBJ2-3	TRBD2	TRBV30	TGTGCCTGGAGTGTTCTAGCGGGAGAGACAGATACGCAGTATTTT	CAWSVLAGETDTQYF
few	TRBJ2-7	.	TRBV13	TGTGCCAGCAGCACCCAACCGGGGCCCCGGAGGGGTTACGAGCAGTACTTC	CASSTQPGPRRGYEQYF
once	TRBJ2-1	TRBD2	TRBV7-3	TGTGCCAGCAGCTTGAAGGGGTATGGACTAGCGGGGGGATATGAGCAGTTCTTC	CASSLKGYGLAGGYEQFF
.	TRBJ2-7	.	TRBV7-6	TGTGCCAGCAGCTTAGCTCCTAGTGTAACCGGTTGGCAGTACTTC	CASSLAPSVTGWQYF
.	TRBJ2-3	TRBD2	TRBV9	TGTGCCAGCAGCGATCCGGGGGGGCCGGGCACAGATACGCAGTATTTT	CASSDPGGPGTDTQYF
few	TRBJ1-3	.	TRBV7-2	TGTGCCAGCGCCGACTCAGGGGCGAGGGGAAACACCATATATTTT	CASADSGARGNTIYF
.	TRBJ1-5	.	TRBV6-6	TGTGCCAGCAGTTACTCCGGACAGAGCAATCAGCCCCAGCATTTT	CASSYSGQSNQPQHF
.	TRBJ1-5	.	TRBV6-1	TGTGCCAGCAGTGAGAATTTGGGATCATACCAGCCCCAGCATTTT	CASSENLGSYQPQHF
.	TRBJ2-7	.	TRBV30	TGTGCCTGGATAGAGGGGGTTGGGTACGAGCAGTACTTC	CAWIEGVGYEQYF
few	TRBJ1-2	.	TRBV25-1	TGTGCCAGCAGTACCCTGGGCAGGGGAGGGAATGGCTACACCTTC	CASSTLGRGGNGYTF